This T cell receptor (beta chain) was recovered during a study of graft-versus-host responses after intestinal transplantation (dated by TCRdb to about 2021). As for the study more broadly: The transplants that recipients got were multivisceral, liver-intestinal, or isolated intestinal. Donor T cell macrochimerism was defined as a peak of at least 4% donor T cells among recipient peripheral blood mononuclear cells. Of the 20 to 30 intestinal transplant recipients enrolled in the cohort, one of whom was a retransplant, 3 patients without pretransplant specimens were excluded. Alloreactive clones were identified by sequencing pre-transplant mixed lymphocyte reaction products and comparing these products with unstimulated pre-transplant donor and recipient T cells. Rather than being sequenced by the commercial service, samples from a few later patients were sequenced in-house on an Illumina MiSeq and processed with MiXCR. After intestinal transplantation, graft-versus-host and host-versus-graft alloreactive T cell clones were followed in the graft, circulation and bone marrow using bulk TCR-beta CDR3 sequencing. Every recipient was given anti-thymocyte globulin induction, then maintenance tacrolimus and steroids for around three years. Findings and caveats that apply to the study as a whole: Early after transplant, peak levels of circulating GvH clones were found to be associated with declines in HvG clones. Conclusions were limited by the relatively low number and heterogeneity of intestinal transplant patients. In patients with donor T cell macrochimerism, the allografts had high GvH to HvG T cell clonal ratios. GvH clones were detected in recipient bone marrow, and some appeared earlier in ileal mucosa or blood, consistent with an intestinal mucosal origin.

Remarks on this clone: Which antigen it targets is not known. The record has no base qualities; no much larger clone is one base away.

Intraepithelial and lamina propria lymphocytes were isolated from graft specimens using dithiothreitol, EDTA incubations and collagenase D digestion. Bulk TCR-beta sequencing was performed on serial intestinal graft biopsy specimens collected as late as 600 days after transplant. Reading from cysteine to phenylalanine, the CDR3 counts 15 amino acids. The entry retains the CDR3 DNA only, 45 bases that are in frame from base 1. Trimmed from V: 7 bases; trimmed from J: 2 bases; junction bases lacking a gene match: 6. For CDR1 and CDR2, the germline V gene lists MNHEY and SVGAGI. The protocol used for the library was the immunoSEQ multiplex PCR assay. For most patients, genomic DNA was subjected to high-throughput TCR-beta CDR3 sequencing by Adaptive Biotechnologies. As for the authors' bioinformatics: Adaptive's ImmunoSEQ software was the source of the TCR sequencing data for about 20 patients, while a few other patients were processed with MiXCR and VDJtools. CDR3 nucleotide sequences shared by donor and recipient were removed because the origin of these sequences could not be assigned. At least 2-fold expansion over unstimulated cells and a minimum CFSE-low frequency of 0.002% (template counts) or 0.001% (read counts) were required for clones to be classified as alloreactive. Clones were considered mappable if detected in sequenced pre-transplant spleen, lymph node, or MLR CFSE-low populations of the donor or recipient. The cumulative frequency of alloreactive clones was calculated as a percentage of all sequences, weighted by copy number. TCRdb stores this immuneACCESS table with in-frame sequences only. Part of the clones is absent; in the studies checked, under half of the shortfall reflects unresolved V genes, and no reason is known for the rest. For V, J and clone size, that table is used; D and trimming come from the DNA. For this sample the table gives some 15,000 clones, of which 77% were detected only once. 3.9% of the sample lies in the top ten.

The sequence derives from a human patient who received an intestinal transplant, so some T cells may come from the graft donor. The rearrangement combines TRBV6-5 with TRBJ2-1, and 9 bases in between align with TRBD2. The source material was ileum tissue, sampled roughly 27 days after intestinal transplant. The CDR3 reads as follows: CASKRSGGPYNEQFF. The sequenced DNA is TGTGCCAGCAAACGTAGCGGGGGACCCTACAATGAGCAGTTCTTC.